These T cell receptor beta chains were read from a single sample in a study of shared clonotypes between healthy human individuals. The protocol was immunoSEQ multiplex PCR, while the TCRdb copy is restricted to in-frame clones and leaves out a portion. The sample gives hundreds of thousands of clones, less than 96% of which show up once; under 0.06% is in the top ten. Specimen: naive CD4+ T cells sorted from blood. These receptors all come from a woman aged 25 to 39 in good health. Both conserved end residues are part of each CDR3. A D gene is named only where the DNA matches it firmly. Clone size is given for some rows only: seen once, a few or many times, or a class if the clone is expanded.

D gene	V gene	clone size	J gene	CDR3 protein	CDR3 DNA
TRBD1	TRBV19	.	TRBJ2-2	CASSIGTGGSGELFF	TGTGCCAGTAGTATCGGGACAGGGGGCTCCGGGGAGCTGTTTTTT
.	TRBV21-1	.	TRBJ2-3	CASSKPGTAQYF	TGTGCCAGCAGCAAACCAGGGACGGCGCAGTATTTT
.	TRBV7-3	.	TRBJ2-2	CASSLNSATNTGELFF	TGTGCCAGCAGCCTAAACTCGGCTACGAACACCGGGGAGCTGTTTTTT
.	TRBV11-2	once	TRBJ2-7	CASSGGVPYEQYF	TGTGCCAGCAGCGGCGGGGTTCCCTACGAGCAGTACTTC
TRBD1	TRBV6-5	.	TRBJ2-7	CASRIGTGVNEQYF	TGTGCCAGCAGGATAGGGACAGGGGTTAACGAGCAGTACTTC
.	TRBV18	.	TRBJ2-1	CASSPPGLTGREFF	TGTGCCAGCTCACCACCCGGTTTAACAGGGCGAGAGTTCTTC
TRBD1	TRBV28	.	TRBJ1-2	CASGLEGTAYGYTF	TGTGCCAGCGGCCTGGAGGGGACAGCCTATGGCTACACCTTC
TRBD2	TRBV27	.	TRBJ2-7	CASSQYVAGGFYEQYF	TGTGCCAGCAGCCAGTATGTAGCGGGAGGGTTCTACGAGCAGTACTTC
.	TRBV11-3	.	TRBJ1-3	CASSLDTQEPGNTIYF	TGTGCCAGCAGCTTAGACACACAGGAACCTGGAAACACCATATATTTT
TRBD1	TRBV30	.	TRBJ2-7	CAWSPGGETYEQYF	TGTGCCTGGAGCCCAGGGGGTGAAACCTACGAGCAGTACTTC
.	TRBV9	.	TRBJ2-3	CASTTDTQYF	TGTGCCAGCACGACAGATACGCAGTATTTT
.	TRBV2	.	TRBJ2-6	CASSQHSGANVLTF	TGTGCCAGCAGTCAACACTCTGGGGCCAACGTCCTGACTTTC
TRBD2	TRBV14	.	TRBJ2-7	CASSQDLSGRFVEQYF	TGTGCCAGCAGCCAAGATCTTAGCGGGAGGTTCGTGGAGCAGTACTTC
.	TRBV6-5	.	TRBJ1-5	CASSYRGNQPQHF	TGTGCCAGCAGTTATCGCGGGAATCAGCCCCAGCATTTT
.	TRBV11-3	.	TRBJ1-1	CASSLRMNTEAFF	TGTGCCAGCAGCCTTCGTATGAACACTGAAGCTTTCTTT
TRBD1	TRBV14	.	TRBJ1-4	CASSPVGQGVRSTNEKLFF	TGTGCCAGCAGCCCCGTGGGACAGGGGGTTCGTTCGACTAATGAAAAACTGTTTTTT
.	TRBV27	.	TRBJ1-1	CASSFLRYGRENTEAFF	TGTGCCAGCAGTTTCCTCAGGTACGGCAGGGAGAACACTGAAGCTTTCTTT
.	TRBV30	.	TRBJ1-1	CACGQIMNTEAFF	TGTGCCTGCGGACAGATTATGAACACTGAAGCTTTCTTT
.	TRBV6-1	.	TRBJ1-1	CASSEALPGKDTEAFF	TGTGCCAGCAGTGAAGCGCTTCCGGGCAAGGACACTGAAGCTTTCTTT
.	TRBV6-4	.	TRBJ2-3	CASSANGYTDTQYF	TGTGCCAGCAGTGCCAACGGTTACACAGATACGCAGTATTTT
.	TRBV30	.	TRBJ2-2	CAWSLSGGELFF	TGTGCCTGGAGCCTATCCGGCGGGGAGCTGTTTTTT
TRBD1	TRBV10-3	.	TRBJ1-5	CAIGQGGNQPQHF	TGTGCCATCGGACAGGGTGGCAATCAGCCCCAGCATTTT
TRBD1	TRBV28	.	TRBJ1-1	CASSFRDSPFF	TGTGCCAGCAGTTTCCGGGACAGCCCCTTCTTT
.	TRBV2	.	TRBJ1-3	CASSAGQGNTIYF	TGTGCCAGCAGCGCCGGACAGGGAAACACCATATATTTT
.	TRBV28	.	TRBJ2-7	CASTSPLGADHEQYF	TGTGCCAGCACCTCCCCGTTGGGGGCTGACCACGAGCAGTACTTC
.	TRBV19	.	TRBJ1-5	CASSIRGQDYSNQPQHF	TGTGCCAGTAGTATTAGGGGACAAGATTATAGCAATCAGCCCCAGCATTTT
.	TRBV5-1	.	TRBJ2-4	CASSLDQTGLAKNIQYF	TGCGCCAGCAGCTTGGATCAGACAGGTCTAGCCAAAAACATTCAGTACTTC
TRBD1	TRBV9	.	TRBJ2-5	CASSGRLGTGGLETQYF	TGTGCCAGCAGCGGGAGGCTGGGGACAGGGGGCTTGGAGACCCAGTACTTC
.	TRBV28	.	TRBJ1-2	CASQTGYGYTF	TGTGCCAGCCAGACAGGTTATGGCTACACCTTC